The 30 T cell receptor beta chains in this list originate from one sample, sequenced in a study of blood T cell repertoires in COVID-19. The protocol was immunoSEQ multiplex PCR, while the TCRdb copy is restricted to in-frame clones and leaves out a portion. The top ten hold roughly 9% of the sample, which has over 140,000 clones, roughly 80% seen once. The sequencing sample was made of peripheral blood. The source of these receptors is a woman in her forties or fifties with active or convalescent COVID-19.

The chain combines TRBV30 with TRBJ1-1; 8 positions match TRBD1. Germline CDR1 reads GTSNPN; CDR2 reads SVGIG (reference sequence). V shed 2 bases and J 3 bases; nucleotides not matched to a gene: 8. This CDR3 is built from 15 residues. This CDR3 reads CAWSLLQGAHTEAFF. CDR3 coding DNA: TGTGCCTGGAGTCTCCTCCAGGGGGCGCACACTGAAGCTTTCTTT.

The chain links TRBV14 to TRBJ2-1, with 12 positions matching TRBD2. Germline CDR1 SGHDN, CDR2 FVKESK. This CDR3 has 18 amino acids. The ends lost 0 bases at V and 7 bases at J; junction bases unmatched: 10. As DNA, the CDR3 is TGTGCCAGCAGCCAAGATCCCCTAGCGGGGGGGTGGAGGAATGAGCAGTTCTTC. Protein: CASSQDPLAGGWRNEQFF.

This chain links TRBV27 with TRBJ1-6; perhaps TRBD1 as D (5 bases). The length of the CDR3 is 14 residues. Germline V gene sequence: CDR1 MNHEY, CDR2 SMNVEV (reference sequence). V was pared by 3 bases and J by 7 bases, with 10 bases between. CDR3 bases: TGTGCCAGCAGTTTCGACAGCCTCAATTCACCCCTCCACTTT. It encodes CASSFDSLNSPLHF.

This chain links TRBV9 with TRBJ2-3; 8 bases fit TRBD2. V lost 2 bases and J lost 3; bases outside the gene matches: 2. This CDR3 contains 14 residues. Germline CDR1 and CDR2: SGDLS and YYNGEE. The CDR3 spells CASSVSGVTDTQYF. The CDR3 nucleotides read TGTGCCAGCAGCGTTAGCGGGGTTACAGATACGCAGTATTTT.

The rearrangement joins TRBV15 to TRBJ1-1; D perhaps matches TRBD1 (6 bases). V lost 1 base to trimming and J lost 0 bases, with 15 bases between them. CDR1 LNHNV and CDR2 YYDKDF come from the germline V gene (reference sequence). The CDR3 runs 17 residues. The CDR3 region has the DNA TGTGCCACCAGCAGAGGGACAGACGCTATCATGAACACTGAAGCTTTCTTT. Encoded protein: CATSRGTDAIMNTEAFF.

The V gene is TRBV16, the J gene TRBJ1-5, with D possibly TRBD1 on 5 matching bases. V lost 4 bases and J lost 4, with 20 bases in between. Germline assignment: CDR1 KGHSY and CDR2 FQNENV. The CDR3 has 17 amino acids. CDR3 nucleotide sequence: TGTGCCAGCAGCCGGGCGTCCGGCCAGGGAGGGAATCAGCCCCAGCATTTT. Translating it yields CASSRASGQGGNQPQHF.

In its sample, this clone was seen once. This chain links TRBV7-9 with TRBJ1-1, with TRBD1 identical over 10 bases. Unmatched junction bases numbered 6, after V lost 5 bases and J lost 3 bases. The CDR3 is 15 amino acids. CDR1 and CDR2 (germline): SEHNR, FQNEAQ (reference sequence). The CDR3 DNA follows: TGTGCCAGCAGCCCGTCGGGACAGGGGCACACTGAAGCTTTCTTT. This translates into CASSPSGQGHTEAFF.

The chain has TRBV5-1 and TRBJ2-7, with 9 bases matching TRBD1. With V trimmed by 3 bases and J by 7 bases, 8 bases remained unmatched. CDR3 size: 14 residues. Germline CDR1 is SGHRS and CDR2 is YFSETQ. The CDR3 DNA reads TGCGCCAGCAGCTCCGGACAGGGGTCGGGGGAGCAGTACTTC. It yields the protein CASSSGQGSGEQYF.

The CDR3 loop is CARSLTRTKGLHEQYF. The CDR3 bases are TGTGCCAGAAGCTTGACCCGAACCAAGGGGTTGCACGAGCAGTACTTC. The rearrangement links TRBV5-3 to TRBJ2-7; D possibly corresponds to TRBD1 (5 bases). TRBV5-3 is filed as an ORF, its function uncertain. The V end was cut by 1 base, the J end by 5 bases, with 19 bases between. The CDR3 sequence is 16 residues long.

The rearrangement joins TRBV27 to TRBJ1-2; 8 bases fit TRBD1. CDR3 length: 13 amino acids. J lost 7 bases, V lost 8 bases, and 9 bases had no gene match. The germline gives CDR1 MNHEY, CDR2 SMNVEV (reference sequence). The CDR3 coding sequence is TGTGCCAGCGTTCCCCCAGGGGGCGGTGGCTACACCTTC. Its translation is CASVPPGGGGYTF.

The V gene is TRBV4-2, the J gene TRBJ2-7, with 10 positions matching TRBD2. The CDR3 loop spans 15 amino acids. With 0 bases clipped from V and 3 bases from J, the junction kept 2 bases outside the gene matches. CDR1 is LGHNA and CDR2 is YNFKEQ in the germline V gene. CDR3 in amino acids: CASSQESSGSYEQYF. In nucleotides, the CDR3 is TGTGCCAGCAGCCAAGAGTCTAGCGGGAGCTACGAGCAGTACTTC.

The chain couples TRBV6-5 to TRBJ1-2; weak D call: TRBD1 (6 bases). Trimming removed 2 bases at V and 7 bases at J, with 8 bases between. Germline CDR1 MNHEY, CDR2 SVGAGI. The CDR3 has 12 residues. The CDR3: CASSYQGTGYTF. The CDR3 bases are TGTGCCAGCAGTTACCAGGGGACTGGCTACACCTTC.

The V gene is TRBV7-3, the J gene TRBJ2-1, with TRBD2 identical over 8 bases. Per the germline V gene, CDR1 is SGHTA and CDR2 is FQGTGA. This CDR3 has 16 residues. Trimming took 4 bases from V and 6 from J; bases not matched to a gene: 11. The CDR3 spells CASSSSRSGDGNEQFF. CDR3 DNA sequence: TGTGCCAGCAGCTCTTCACGTAGCGGGGACGGCAATGAGCAGTTCTTC.

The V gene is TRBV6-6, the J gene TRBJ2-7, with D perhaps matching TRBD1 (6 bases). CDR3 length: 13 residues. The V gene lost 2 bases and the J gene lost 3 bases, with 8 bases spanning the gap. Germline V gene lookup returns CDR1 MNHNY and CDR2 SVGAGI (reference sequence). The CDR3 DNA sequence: TGTGCCAGCAGTTACCCGGACAGCTACGAGCAGTACTTC. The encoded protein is CASSYPDSYEQYF.

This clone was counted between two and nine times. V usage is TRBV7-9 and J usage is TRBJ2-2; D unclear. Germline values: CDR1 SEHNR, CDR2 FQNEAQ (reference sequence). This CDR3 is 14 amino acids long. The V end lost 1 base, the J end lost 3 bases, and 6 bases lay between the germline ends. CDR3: CASSLDSYTGELFF. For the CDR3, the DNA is TGTGCCAGCAGCTTAGACAGCTACACCGGGGAGCTGTTTTTT.

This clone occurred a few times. In DNA form, the CDR3 reads TGTGCCAGCAGCCAAGGTTTGAGCGGACGGAGCCTCAACTTCTACGAGCAGTACTTC. Protein: CASSQGLSGRSLNFYEQYF. The rearrangement uses TRBV3-1 (or the pseudogene TRBV3-2) and TRBJ2-7; weak D call: TRBD2 (5 bases). V was pared by 1 base and J by 3 bases, with 25 bases between. CDR1 is LGHDT and CDR2 is YNNKEL in the germline V gene (reference sequence). The CDR3 extends over 19 amino acids.

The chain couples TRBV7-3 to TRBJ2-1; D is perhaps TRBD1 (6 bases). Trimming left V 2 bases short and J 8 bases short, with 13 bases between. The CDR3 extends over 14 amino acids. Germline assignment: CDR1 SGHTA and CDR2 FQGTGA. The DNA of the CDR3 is TGTGCCAGCAGCTTACGCCCAGGGGCGGATGAGCAGTTCTTC. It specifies CASSLRPGADEQFF.

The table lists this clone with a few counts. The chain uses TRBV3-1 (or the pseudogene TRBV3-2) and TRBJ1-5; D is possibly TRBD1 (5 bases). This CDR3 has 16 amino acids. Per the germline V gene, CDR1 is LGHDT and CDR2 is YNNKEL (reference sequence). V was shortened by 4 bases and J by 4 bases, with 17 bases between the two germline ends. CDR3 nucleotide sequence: TGTGCCAGCAGCCCTCATCAGCAGGGAAGGAATCAGCCCCAGCATTTT. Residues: CASSPHQQGRNQPQHF.

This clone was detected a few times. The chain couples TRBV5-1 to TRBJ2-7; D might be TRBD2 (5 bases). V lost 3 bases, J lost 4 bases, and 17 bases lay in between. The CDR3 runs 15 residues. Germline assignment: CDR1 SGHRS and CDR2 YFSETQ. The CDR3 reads CASSSRMDGLYEQYF. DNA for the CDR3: TGCGCCAGCAGCTCCCGAATGGACGGACTTTACGAGCAGTACTTC.

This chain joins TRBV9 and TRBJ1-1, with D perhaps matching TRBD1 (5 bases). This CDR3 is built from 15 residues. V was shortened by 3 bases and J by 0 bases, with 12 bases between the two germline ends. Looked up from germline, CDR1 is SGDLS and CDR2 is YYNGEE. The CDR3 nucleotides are TGTGCCAGCAGCGCCCTCCCAGGGCTGAACACTGAAGCTTTCTTT. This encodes CASSALPGLNTEAFF.

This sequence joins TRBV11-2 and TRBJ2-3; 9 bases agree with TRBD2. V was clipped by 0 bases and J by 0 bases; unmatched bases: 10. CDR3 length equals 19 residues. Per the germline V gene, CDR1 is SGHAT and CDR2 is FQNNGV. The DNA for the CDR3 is TGTGCCAGCAGCTTAGAGAGGGCGGGGCTAGCGGGGAGCACAGATACGCAGTATTTT. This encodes CASSLERAGLAGSTDTQYF.

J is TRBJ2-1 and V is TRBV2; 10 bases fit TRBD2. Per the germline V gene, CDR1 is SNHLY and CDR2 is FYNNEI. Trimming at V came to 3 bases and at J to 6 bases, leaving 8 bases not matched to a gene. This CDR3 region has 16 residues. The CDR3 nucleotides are TGTGCCAGCAGTGAGCCAGCGGGAGGGCCGGTCAATGAGCAGTTCTTC. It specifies CASSEPAGGPVNEQFF.

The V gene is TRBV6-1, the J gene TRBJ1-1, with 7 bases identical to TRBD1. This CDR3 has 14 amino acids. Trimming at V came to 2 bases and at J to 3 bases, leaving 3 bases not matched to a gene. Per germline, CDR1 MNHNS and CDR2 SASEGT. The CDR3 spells CASSEFRGDTEAFF. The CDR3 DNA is TGTGCCAGCAGTGAATTCAGGGGGGACACTGAAGCTTTCTTT.

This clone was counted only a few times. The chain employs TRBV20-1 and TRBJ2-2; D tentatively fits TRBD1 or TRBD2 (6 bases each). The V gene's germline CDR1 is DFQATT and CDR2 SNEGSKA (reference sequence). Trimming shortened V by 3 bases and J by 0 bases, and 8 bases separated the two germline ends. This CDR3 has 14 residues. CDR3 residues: CSASGGPNTGELFF. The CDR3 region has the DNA TGCAGTGCTAGTGGGGGGCCGAACACCGGGGAGCTGTTTTTT.

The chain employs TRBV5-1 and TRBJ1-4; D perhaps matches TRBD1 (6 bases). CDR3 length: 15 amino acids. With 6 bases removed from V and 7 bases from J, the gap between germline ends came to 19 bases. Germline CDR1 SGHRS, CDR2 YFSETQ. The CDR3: CASTPSVARGEKLFF. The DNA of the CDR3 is TGCGCCAGCACCCCCAGTGTGGCCAGGGGTGAAAAACTGTTTTTT.

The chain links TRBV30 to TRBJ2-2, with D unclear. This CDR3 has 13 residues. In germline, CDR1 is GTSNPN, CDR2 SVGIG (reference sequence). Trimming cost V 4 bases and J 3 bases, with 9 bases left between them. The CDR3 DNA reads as TGTGCCTGGACTACCCACCACACCGGGGAGCTGTTTTTT. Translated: CAWTTHHTGELFF.

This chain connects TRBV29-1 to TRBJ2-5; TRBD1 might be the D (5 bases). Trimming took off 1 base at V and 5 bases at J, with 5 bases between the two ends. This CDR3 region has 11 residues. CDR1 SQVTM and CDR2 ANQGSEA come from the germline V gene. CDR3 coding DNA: TGCAGCGTTGAAGGGGGCGAGACCCAGTACTTC. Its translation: CSVEGGETQYF.

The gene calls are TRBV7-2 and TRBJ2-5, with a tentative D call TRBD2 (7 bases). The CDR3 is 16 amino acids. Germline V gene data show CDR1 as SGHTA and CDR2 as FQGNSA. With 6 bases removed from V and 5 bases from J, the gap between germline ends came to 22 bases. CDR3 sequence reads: CASRNRGQGRAETQYF. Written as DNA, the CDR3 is TGTGCCAGCAGGAATAGAGGCCAGGGGAGGGCGGAGACCCAGTACTTC. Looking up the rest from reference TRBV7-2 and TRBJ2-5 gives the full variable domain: GAGVSQSPSNKVTEKGKDVELRCDPISGHTALYWYRQSLGQGLEFLIYFQGNSAPDKSGLPSDRFSAERTGGSVSTLTIQRTQQEDSAVYLCASRNRGQGRAETQYFGPGTRLLVL.

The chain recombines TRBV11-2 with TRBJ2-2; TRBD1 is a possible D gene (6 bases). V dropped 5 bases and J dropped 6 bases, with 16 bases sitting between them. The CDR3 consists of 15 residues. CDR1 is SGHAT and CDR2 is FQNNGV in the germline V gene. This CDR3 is CASSRLGGAAGELFF. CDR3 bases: TGTGCCAGCAGCCGGCTTGGGGGCGCGGCCGGGGAGCTGTTTTTT.

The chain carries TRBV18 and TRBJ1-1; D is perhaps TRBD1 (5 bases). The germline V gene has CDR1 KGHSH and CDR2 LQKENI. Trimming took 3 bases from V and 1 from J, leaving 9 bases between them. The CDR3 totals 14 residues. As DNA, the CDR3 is TGTGCCAGCTCACCGGGGCGGCAGAACACTGAAGCTTTCTTT. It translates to CASSPGRQNTEAFF.